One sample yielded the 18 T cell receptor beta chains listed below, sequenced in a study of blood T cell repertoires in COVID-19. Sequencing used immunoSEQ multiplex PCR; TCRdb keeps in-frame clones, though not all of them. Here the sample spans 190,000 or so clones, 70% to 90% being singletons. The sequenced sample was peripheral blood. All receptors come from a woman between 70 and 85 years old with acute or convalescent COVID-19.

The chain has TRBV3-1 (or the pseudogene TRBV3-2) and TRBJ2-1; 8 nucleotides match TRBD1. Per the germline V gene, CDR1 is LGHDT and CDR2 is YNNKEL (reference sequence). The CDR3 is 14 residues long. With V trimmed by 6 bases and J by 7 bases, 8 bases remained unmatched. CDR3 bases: TGTGCCAGCAGGACAGGGGTTCAGGGTAATGAGCAGTTCTTC. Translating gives CASRTGVQGNEQFF.

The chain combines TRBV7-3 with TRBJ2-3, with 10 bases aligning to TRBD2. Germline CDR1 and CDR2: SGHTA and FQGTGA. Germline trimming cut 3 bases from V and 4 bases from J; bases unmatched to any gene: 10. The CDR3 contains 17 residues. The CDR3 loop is CASSFGLAGAASDTQYF. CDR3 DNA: TGTGCCAGCAGCTTCGGGCTAGCGGGAGCTGCATCAGATACGCAGTATTTT.

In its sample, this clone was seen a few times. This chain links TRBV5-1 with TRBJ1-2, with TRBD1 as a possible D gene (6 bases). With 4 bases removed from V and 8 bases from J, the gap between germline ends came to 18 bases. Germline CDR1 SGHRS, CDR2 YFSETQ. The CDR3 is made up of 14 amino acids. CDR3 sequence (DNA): TGCGCCAGCAGCACGGAAGGGGGTTCTATGGGCTACACCTTC. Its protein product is CASSTEGGSMGYTF.

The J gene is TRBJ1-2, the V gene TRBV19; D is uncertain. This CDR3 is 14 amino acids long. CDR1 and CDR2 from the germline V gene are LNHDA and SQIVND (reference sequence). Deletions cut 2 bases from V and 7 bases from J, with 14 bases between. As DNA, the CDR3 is TGTGCCAGTAGTATACCCGGGATCGGGAGTGGCTACACCTTC. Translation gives CASSIPGIGSGYTF. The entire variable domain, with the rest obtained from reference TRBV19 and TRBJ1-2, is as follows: DGGITQSPKYLFRKEGQNVTLSCEQNLNHDAMYWYRQDPGQGLRLIYYSQIVNDFQKGDIAEGYSVSREKKESFPLTVTSAQKNPTAFYLCASSIPGIGSGYTFGSGTRLTVV.

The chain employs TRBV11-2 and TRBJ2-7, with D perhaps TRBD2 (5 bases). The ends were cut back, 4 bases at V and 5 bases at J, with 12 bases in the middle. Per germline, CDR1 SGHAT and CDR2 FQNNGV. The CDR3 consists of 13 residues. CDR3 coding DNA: TGTGCCAGCAGCTCCAGGACTGTCCACGAGCAGTACTTC. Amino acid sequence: CASSSRTVHEQYF.

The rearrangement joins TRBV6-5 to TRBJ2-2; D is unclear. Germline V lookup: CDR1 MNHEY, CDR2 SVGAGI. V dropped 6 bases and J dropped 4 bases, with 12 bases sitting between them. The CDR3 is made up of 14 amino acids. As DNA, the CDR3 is TGTGCCAGCAGACTCGGGTTTCCCACCGGGGAGCTGTTTTTT. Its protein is CASRLGFPTGELFF.

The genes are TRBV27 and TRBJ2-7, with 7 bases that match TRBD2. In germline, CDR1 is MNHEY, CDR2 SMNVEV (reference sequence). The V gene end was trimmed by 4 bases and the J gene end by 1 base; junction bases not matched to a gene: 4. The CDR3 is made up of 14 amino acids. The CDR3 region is CASSSWGGSYEQYF. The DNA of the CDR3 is TGTGCCAGCAGTTCCTGGGGGGGATCCTACGAGCAGTACTTC.

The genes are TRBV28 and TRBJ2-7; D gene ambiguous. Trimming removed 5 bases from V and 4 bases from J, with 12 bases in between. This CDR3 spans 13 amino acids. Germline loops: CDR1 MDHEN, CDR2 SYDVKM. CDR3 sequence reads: CASSLSFRYEQYF. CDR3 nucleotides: TGTGCCAGCAGTCTTTCCTTCAGGTACGAGCAGTACTTC.

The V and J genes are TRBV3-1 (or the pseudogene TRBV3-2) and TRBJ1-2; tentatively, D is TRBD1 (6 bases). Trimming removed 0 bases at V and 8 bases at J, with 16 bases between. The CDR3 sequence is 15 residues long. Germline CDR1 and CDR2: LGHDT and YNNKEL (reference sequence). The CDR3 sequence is CASSQEGQGLWGYTF. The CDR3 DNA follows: TGTGCCAGCAGCCAAGAGGGGCAGGGGCTGTGGGGCTACACCTTC.

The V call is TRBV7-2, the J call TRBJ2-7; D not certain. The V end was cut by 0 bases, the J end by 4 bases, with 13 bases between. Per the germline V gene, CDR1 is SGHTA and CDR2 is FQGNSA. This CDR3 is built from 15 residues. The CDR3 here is CASSLAAWLIYEQYF. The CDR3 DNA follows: TGTGCCAGCAGCTTAGCAGCGTGGCTTATATACGAGCAGTACTTC.

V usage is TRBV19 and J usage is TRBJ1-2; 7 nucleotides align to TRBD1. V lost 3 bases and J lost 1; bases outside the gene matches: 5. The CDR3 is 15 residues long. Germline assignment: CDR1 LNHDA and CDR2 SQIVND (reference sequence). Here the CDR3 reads CASSITGAINYGYTF. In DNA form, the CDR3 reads TGTGCCAGTAGTATCACAGGGGCAATTAACTATGGCTACACCTTC.

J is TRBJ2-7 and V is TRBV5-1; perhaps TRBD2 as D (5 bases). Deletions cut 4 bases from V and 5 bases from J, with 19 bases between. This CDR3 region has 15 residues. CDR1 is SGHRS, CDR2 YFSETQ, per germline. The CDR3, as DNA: TGCGCCAGCAGCCCGGTGGCCCGAGGGCACAACGAGCAGTACTTC. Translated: CASSPVARGHNEQYF. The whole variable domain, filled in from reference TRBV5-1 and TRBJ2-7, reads KAGVTQTPRYLIKTRGQQVTLSCSPISGHRSVSWYQQTPGQGLQFLFEYFSETQRNKGNFPGRFSGRQFSNSRSEMNVSTLELGDSALYLCASSPVARGHNEQYFGPGTRLTVT.

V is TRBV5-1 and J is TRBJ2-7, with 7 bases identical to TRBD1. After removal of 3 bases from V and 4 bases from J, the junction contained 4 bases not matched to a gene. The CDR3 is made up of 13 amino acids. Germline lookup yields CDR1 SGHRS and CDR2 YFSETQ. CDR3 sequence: CASSWGQPYEQYF. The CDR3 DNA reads TGCGCCAGCAGCTGGGGACAGCCATACGAGCAGTACTTC. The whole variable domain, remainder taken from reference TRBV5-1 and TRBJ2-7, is KAGVTQTPRYLIKTRGQQVTLSCSPISGHRSVSWYQQTPGQGLQFLFEYFSETQRNKGNFPGRFSGRQFSNSRSEMNVSTLELGDSALYLCASSWGQPYEQYFGPGTRLTVT.

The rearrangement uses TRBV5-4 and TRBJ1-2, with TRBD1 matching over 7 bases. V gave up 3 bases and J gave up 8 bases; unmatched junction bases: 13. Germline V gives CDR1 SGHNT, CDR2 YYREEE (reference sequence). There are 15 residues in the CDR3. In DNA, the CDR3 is TGTGCCAGCAGCTACAAGGAGGGGGCATCGGGCGGCTACACCTTC. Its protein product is CASSYKEGASGGYTF.

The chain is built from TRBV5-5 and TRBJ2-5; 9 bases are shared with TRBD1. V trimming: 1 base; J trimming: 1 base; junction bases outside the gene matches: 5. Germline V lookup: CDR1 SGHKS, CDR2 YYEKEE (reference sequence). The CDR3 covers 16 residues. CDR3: CASSLFPGQGQETQYF. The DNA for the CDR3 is TGTGCCAGCAGCTTGTTTCCGGGACAGGGCCAAGAGACCCAGTACTTC.

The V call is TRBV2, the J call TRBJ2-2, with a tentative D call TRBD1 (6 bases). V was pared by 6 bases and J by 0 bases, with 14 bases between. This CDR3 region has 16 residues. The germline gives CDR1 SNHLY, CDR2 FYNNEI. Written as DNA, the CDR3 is TGTGCCAGCAGACTTGTAGGACAGACGAACACCGGGGAGCTGTTTTTT. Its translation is CASRLVGQTNTGELFF.

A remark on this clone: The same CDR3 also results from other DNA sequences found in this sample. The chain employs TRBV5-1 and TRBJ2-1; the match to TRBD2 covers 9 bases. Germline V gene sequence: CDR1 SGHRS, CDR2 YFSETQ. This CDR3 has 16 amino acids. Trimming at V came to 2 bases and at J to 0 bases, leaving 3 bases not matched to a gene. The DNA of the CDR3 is TGCGCCAGCAGCTTATTAGCGGGAGCCTCCTACAATGAGCAGTTCTTC. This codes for CASSLLAGASYNEQFF.

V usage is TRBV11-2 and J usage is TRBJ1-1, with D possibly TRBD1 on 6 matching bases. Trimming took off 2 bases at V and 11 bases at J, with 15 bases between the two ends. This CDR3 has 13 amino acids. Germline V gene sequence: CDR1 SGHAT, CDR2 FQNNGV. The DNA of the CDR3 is TGTGCCAGCAGCTTAAGGGACACCCTGGACGCTTTCTTT. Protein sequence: CASSLRDTLDAFF.